The 18 T cell receptor beta chains listed next were all sequenced from one sample in a study of blood T cells in healthy people across ages. Using a J-beta primer mix together with a sample-barcoded 5' primer, a second PCR was run for roughly 7 to 11 cycles. TCRdb fed the 5' RACE reads into MiXCR, producing one record per CDR3 protein. The table has 800,000 to 950,000 distinct CDR3 sequences, about 29% seen once. The sample was also linked to a second study, of T cells of mothers and their children.

The sequencing sample was made of blood. The origin of the receptors is a woman aged 40 to 55 in good health.

In this sample, this clonotype turned up many times. This rearrangement joins TRBV5-5 to TRBJ1-2, with 7 positions matching TRBD1. The germline CDR1 and CDR2 sequences are SGHKS and YYEKEE (reference sequence). J was trimmed by 4 bases and V by 4 bases; bases with no gene match: 13. This CDR3 has 16 amino acids. CDR3 sequence (DNA): TGTGCCAGCAGCCCTACTGACAGGGACGGAAGCTATGGCTACACCTTC. It translates to CASSPTDRDGSYGYTF. Looking up the rest from reference TRBV5-5 and TRBJ1-2 gives the full variable domain: DAGVTQSPTHLIKTRGQQVTLRCSPISGHKSVSWYQQVLGQGPQFIFQYYEKEERGRGNFPDRFSARQFPNYSSELNVNALLLGDSALYLCASSPTDRDGSYGYTFGSGTRLTVV.

This clonotype was detected only a few times. One junction end does not reproduce the germline sequence, and a read error may be involved. The chain couples TRBV11-2 to TRBJ1-1; possible D gene TRBD1, 6 bases. The CDR3 covers 14 residues. The germline V gene has CDR1 SGHAT and CDR2 FQNNGV. The CDR3, as DNA: TGTGCCAGCAGCGCCCAAACAGGGAACGCTGAAGCTTTCTTT. This translates into CASSAQTGNAEAFF.

A note on this clonotype: Possible read error: a much larger clone is one base away. This chain joins TRBV6-2 or TRBV6-3 and TRBJ2-7; TRBD1 agrees at 9 bases. CDR1 is MNHEY and CDR2 is SVGEGT in the germline V gene. There are 12 residues in the CDR3. The junction had 7 bases not matched to a gene; V was cut back by 10 bases and J by 6 bases. The DNA for the CDR3 is TGTGCCACCGGACAGGGGACCTGCGAGCAGTACTTC. Translated: CATGQGTCEQYF.

CDR3 loop: CASSDFGTGEGGAFF. The CDR3 DNA reads TGTGCCAGCAGCGATTTCGGGACAGGGGAGGGGGGAGCTTTCTTT. The chain combines TRBV7-6 with TRBJ1-1; 10 nucleotides match TRBD1. CDR3 length: 15 amino acids. Germline CDR1 SGHVS, CDR2 FNYEAQ. J gave up 10 bases and V 5 bases, and 13 bases lay outside the gene matches.

This clonotype was detected a few times. This chain joins TRBV12-3 or TRBV12-4 and TRBJ1-1; D is perhaps TRBD1 (5 bases). This CDR3 is 13 amino acids long. Between the trimmed V and J ends, which lost 5 bases and 5 bases, there was a span of 12 bases. CDR3 DNA: TGTGCCAGCAGTCGAGGGCGGGGGACTGAAGCTTTCTTT. It specifies CASSRGRGTEAFF.

In its sample, this clonotype was seen a few times. J is TRBJ1-2 and V is TRBV7-2; D is uncertain. CDR1 SGHTA and CDR2 FQGNSA come from the germline V gene. The ends were cut back, 3 bases at V and 4 bases at J, with 9 bases in the middle. This CDR3 has 13 residues. The CDR3 bases are TGTGCCAGCAGCTTTGAACGGGTCTATGGCTACACCTTC. Its protein product is CASSFERVYGYTF.

This clonotype was found many times. The chain combines TRBV3-1 with TRBJ2-7; D is perhaps TRBD2 (5 bases). The V and J ends lost 3 bases and 8 bases respectively, with 17 bases between them. Per germline, CDR1 LGHDT and CDR2 YNNKEL (reference sequence). There are 14 residues in the CDR3. The CDR3 bases are TGTGCCAGCAGCCAGCCCCCGGAGGAAGAGAAGCAGTACTTC. Residues: CASSQPPEEEKQYF.

Concerning this clonotype: The junction departs from the called germline gene at one end, perhaps through a read error. V is TRBV6-2 or TRBV6-3 and J is TRBJ2-7; D call uncertain. Germline V gene data show CDR1 as MNHEY and CDR2 as SVGEGT. The CDR3 consists of 15 residues. The CDR3 reads CGSSYSGSVTYEQYF. The CDR3, as DNA: TGTGGCAGCAGTTACTCGGGCAGCGTGACCTACGAGCAGTACTTC.

The chain joins TRBV6-2 or TRBV6-3 to TRBJ1-1; D is unresolved. CDR1 is MNHEY and CDR2 is SVGEGT in the germline V gene. V was cut by 6 bases and J by 10 bases, with 27 bases left in between. This CDR3 region has 16 residues. CDR3 in amino acids: CASSLGFRVGPSRAFF. The CDR3 nucleotides read TGTGCCAGCAGCCTAGGATTTCGGGTCGGTCCTTCGCGAGCTTTCTTT.

This clonotype has a count of ten or more. The rearrangement uses TRBV11-2 and TRBJ1-2, with 8 nucleotides matching TRBD1. The CDR3 has 12 amino acids. CDR1 is SGHAT and CDR2 is FQNNGV in the germline V gene. V gave up 7 bases and J gave up 8 bases; unmatched junction bases: 6. The CDR3 coding sequence is TGTGCCAGCACCGGGACAGGCTTGGGCTACACCTTC. Translation gives CASTGTGLGYTF.

The chain links TRBV5-1 to TRBJ2-1; D gene uncertain. Germline V gene lookup returns CDR1 SGHRS and CDR2 YFSETQ. The V and J ends lost 0 bases and 5 bases respectively, with 12 bases between them. The CDR3 length is 15 residues. Here the CDR3 DNA reads TGCGCCAGCAGCTTGGCCCTGAGTACGAACAATGAGCAGTTCTTC. Its translation is CASSLALSTNNEQFF.

The sample holds many counts of this clonotype. The CDR3 is CSVEEQGVGYTF. The CDR3 DNA sequence: TGCAGCGTTGAGGAACAGGGGGTCGGCTACACCTTC. The chain carries TRBV29-1 and TRBJ1-2, with 8 nucleotides matching TRBD1. The trim removed 3 bases at V and 8 bases at J, leaving 5 bases unmatched. The CDR3 totals 12 residues. Germline CDR1 SQVTM, CDR2 ANQGSEA.

This clonotype showed up just a few times. Relative to the germline gene, one junction end is altered; a read error may explain this. The rearrangement uses TRBV4-3 and TRBJ2-3; no definite D call. Germline loops: CDR1 LGHNA, CDR2 YSLEER. The CDR3 is 15 amino acids. CDR3 sequence reads: CACSQTFSRTDTQYF. In nucleotides, the CDR3 is TGCGCCTGCAGCCAAACCTTCAGCCGCACAGATACGCAGTATTTT.

Only a few counts were recorded for this clonotype. The junction departs from germline at one end; a sequencing error may be responsible. The gene calls are TRBV7-2 and TRBJ1-1; D call uncertain. CDR1 and CDR2 from the germline V gene are SGHTA and FQGNSA. This CDR3 has 17 amino acids. This CDR3 is CAGSLTAQTRGNTEAFF. The CDR3 nucleotides read TGTGCCGGCAGCCTTACTGCCCAGACTCGAGGCAACACTGAAGCTTTCTTT.

This clonotype was picked up a small number of times. The chain couples TRBV7-9 to TRBJ2-5; possible D gene TRBD2, 6 bases. The CDR3 is made up of 15 amino acids. Trimming pared 5 bases from V and 4 bases from J, leaving 17 bases between. The germline V gene encodes CDR1 SEHNR and CDR2 FQNEAQ (reference sequence). The CDR3 nucleotides read TGTGCCAGCAGCCCTCCCAACGGAGGGCCAGAGACCCAGTACTTC. Protein: CASSPPNGGPETQYF.

This rearrangement joins TRBV9 to TRBJ2-3, with TRBD2 identical over 11 bases. CDR3 size: 16 residues. The germline V gene encodes CDR1 SGDLS and CDR2 YYNGEE. V shed 2 bases, J shed 6 bases, and the junction held 8 bases outside the gene matches. The CDR3 here is CASSVVLAGEIDTQYF. CDR3 DNA sequence: TGTGCCAGCAGCGTGGTACTAGCGGGAGAAATTGATACGCAGTATTTT. The variable domain in full, completed from reference TRBV9 and TRBJ2-3, reads DSGVTQTPKHLITATGQRVTLRCSPRSGDLSVYWYQQSLDQGLQFLIQYYNGEERAKGNILERFSAQQFPDLHSELNLSSLELGDSALYFCASSVVLAGEIDTQYFGPGTRLTVL.

In its sample, this clonotype was seen many times. The rearrangement links TRBV6-6 to TRBJ2-3; 8 bases agree with TRBD2. The CDR3 is 14 residues long. V lost 11 bases, J lost 3 bases, and 10 bases stayed unmatched. Germline CDR1 and CDR2: MNHNY and SVGAGI (reference sequence). CDR3: CAVRTSKGTDTQYF. The CDR3 coding sequence is TGTGCCGTCCGGACTAGCAAGGGGACAGATACGCAGTATTTT.

This clonotype was detected many times. The chain joins TRBV5-1 to TRBJ2-7, with no clear D. The V gene lost 2 bases and the J gene lost 0 bases, with 15 bases spanning the gap. CDR1 is SGHRS, CDR2 YFSETQ, per germline. There are 16 residues in the CDR3. The CDR3 coding sequence is TGCGCCAGCAGCTTAGCGACGGAAAAGAGCTCCTACGAGCAGTACTTC. Encoded protein: CASSLATEKSSYEQYF.